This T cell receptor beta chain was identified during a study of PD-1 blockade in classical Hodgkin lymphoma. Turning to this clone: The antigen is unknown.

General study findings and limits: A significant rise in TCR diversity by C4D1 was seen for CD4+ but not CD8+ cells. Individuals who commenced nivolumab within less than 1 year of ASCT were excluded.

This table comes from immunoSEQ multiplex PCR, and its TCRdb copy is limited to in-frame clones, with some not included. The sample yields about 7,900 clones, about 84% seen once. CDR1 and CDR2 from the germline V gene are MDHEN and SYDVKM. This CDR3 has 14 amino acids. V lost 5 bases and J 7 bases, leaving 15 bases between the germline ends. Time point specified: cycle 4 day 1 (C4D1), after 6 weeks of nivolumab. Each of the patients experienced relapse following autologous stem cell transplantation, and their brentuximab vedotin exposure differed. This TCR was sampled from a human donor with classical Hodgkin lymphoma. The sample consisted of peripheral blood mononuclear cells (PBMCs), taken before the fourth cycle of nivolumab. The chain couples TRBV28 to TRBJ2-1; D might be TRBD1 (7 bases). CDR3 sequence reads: CASSEDREVNEQFF. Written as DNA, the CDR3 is TGTGCCAGCAGTGAAGACAGGGAGGTGAATGAGCAGTTCTTC.